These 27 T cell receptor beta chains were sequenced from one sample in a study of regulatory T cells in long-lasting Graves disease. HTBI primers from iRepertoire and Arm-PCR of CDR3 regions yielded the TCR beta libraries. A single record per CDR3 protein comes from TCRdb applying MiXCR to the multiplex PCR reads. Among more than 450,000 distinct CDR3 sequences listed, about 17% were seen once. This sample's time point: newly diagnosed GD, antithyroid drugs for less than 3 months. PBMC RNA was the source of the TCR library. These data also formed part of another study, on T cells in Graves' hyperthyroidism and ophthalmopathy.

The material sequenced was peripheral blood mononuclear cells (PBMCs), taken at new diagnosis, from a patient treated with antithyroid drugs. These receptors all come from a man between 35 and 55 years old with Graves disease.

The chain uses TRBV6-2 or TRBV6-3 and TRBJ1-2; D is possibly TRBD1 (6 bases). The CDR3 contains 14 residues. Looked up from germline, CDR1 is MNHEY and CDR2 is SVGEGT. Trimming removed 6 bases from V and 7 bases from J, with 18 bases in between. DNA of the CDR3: TGTGCCAGCAGAGCACCGGGGGGGCATAGTGGCTACACCTTC. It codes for CASRAPGGHSGYTF.

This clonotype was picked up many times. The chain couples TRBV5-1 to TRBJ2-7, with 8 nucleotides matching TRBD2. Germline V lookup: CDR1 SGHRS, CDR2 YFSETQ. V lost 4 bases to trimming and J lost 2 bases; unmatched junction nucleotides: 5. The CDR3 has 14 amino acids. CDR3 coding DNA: TGCGCCAGCAGCGGGACTAGTGTACCCTACGAGCAGTACTTC. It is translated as CASSGTSVPYEQYF.

In nucleotides, the CDR3 is TGTGCCAGCAGTTTATCGCTTCCCCAATACAAGGAGTACTTC. Encoded protein: CASSLSLPQYKEYF. The chain employs TRBV27 and TRBJ2-7; D uncertain. Germline V gene data show CDR1 as MNHEY and CDR2 as SMNVEV (reference sequence). Trimming took off 0 bases at V and 11 bases at J, with 17 bases between the two ends. This CDR3 is built from 14 residues.

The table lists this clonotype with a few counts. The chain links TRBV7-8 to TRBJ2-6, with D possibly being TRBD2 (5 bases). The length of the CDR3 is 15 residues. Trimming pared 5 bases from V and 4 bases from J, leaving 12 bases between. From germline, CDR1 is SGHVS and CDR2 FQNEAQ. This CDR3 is CASSPRGTGANVLTF. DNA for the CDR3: TGTGCCAGCAGCCCTCGGGGAACCGGGGCCAACGTCCTGACTTTC.

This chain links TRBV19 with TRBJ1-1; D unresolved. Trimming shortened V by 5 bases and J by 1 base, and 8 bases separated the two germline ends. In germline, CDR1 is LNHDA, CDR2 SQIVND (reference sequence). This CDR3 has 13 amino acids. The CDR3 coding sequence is TGTGCCAGTAGTCGGGTAAAGAACACTGAAGCTTTCTTT. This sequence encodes CASSRVKNTEAFF.

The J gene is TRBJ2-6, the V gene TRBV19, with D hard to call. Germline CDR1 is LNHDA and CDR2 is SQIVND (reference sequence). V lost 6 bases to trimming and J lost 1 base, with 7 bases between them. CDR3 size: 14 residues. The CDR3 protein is CASRPGSGANVLTF. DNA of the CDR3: TGTGCCAGTAGGCCAGGATCTGGGGCCAACGTCCTGACTTTC.

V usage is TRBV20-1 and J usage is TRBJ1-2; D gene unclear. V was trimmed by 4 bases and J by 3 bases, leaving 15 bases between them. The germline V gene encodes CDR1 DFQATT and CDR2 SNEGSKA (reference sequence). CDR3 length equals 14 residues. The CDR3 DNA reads TGCAGTGCTAAAGCCAGCCGACTTGACTATGGCTACACCTTC. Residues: CSAKASRLDYGYTF.

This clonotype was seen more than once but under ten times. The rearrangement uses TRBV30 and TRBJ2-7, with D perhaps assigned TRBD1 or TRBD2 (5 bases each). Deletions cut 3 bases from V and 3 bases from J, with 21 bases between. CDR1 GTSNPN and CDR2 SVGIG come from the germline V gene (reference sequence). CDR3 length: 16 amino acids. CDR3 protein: CAWRKTGTRNLYEQYF. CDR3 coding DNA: TGTGCCTGGAGGAAAACCGGGACCCGCAACCTCTACGAGCAGTACTTC.

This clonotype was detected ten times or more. The CDR3: CASLANYGYTF. Here the CDR3 DNA reads TGTGCCAGCCTGGCTAACTATGGCTACACCTTC. The rearrangement joins TRBV28 to TRBJ1-2; unclear D gene. Germline CDR1 is MDHEN and CDR2 is SYDVKM. V gave up 8 bases and J gave up 0 bases, with 4 bases separating them. The length of the CDR3 is 11 residues.

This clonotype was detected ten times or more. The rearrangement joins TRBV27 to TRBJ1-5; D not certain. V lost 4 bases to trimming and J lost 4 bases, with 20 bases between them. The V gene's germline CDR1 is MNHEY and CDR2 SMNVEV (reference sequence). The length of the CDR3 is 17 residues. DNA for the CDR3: TGTGCCAGCAGTTCAAGGACCAGTAATGCCCCAAATCAGCCCCAGCATTTT. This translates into CASSSRTSNAPNQPQHF.

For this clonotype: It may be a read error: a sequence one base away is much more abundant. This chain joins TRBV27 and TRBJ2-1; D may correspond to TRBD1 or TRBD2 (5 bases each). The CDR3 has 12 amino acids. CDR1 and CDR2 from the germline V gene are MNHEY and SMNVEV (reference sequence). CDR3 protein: CANSSGTSEQFF. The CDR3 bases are TGTGCCAACAGTTCTGGGACGTCTGAGCAGTTCTTC.

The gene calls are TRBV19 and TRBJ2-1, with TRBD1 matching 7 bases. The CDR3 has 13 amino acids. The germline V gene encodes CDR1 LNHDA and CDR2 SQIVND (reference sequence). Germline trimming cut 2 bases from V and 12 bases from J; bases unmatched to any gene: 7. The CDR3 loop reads CASSIKGGGRQFF. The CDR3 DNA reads TGTGCCAGTAGTATAAAAGGGGGCGGGCGGCAGTTCTTC. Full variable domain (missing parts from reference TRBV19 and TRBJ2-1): DGGITQSPKYLFRKEGQNVTLSCEQNLNHDAMYWYRQDPGQGLRLIYYSQIVNDFQKGDIAEGYSVSREKKESFPLTVTSAQKNPTAFYLCASSIKGGGRQFFGPGTRLTVL.

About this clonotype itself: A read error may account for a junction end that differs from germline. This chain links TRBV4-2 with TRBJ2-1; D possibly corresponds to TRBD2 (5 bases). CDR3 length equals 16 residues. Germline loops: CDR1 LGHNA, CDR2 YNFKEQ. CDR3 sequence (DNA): TGTGCCGGCAGCCAGCATCTAGGGAGCTCCTACAATGAGCAGTTCTTC. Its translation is CAGSQHLGSSYNEQFF.

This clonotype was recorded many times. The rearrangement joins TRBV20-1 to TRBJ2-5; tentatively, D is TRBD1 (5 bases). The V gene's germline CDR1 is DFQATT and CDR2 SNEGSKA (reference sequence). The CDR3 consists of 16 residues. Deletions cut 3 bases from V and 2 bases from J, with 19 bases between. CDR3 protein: CSASVQGERVQETQYF. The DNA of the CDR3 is TGCAGTGCTAGTGTCCAGGGCGAAAGGGTACAAGAGACCCAGTACTTC.

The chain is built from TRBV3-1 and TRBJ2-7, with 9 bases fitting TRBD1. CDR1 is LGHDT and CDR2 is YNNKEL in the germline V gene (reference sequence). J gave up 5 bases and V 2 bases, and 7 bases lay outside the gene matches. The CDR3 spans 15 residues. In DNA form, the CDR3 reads TGTGCCAGCAGCCAAACCGGGACAGGGTCCCACGAGCAGTACTTC. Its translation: CASSQTGTGSHEQYF.

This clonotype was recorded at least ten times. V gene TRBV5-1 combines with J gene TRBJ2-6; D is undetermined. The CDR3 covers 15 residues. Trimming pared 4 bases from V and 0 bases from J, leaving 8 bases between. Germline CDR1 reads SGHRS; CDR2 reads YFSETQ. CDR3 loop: CASSIGSSGANVLTF. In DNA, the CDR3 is TGCGCCAGCAGCATAGGTAGCTCTGGGGCCAACGTCCTGACTTTC. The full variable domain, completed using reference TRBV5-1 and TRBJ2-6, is KAGVTQTPRYLIKTRGQQVTLSCSPISGHRSVSWYQQTPGQGLQFLFEYFSETQRNKGNFPGRFSGRQFSNSRSEMNVSTLELGDSALYLCASSIGSSGANVLTFGAGSRLTVL.

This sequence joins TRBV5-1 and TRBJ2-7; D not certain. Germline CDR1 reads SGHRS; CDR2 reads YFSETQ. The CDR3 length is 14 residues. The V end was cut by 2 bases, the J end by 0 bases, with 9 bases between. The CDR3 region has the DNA TGCGCCAGCAGCTTTGTGGTTAGCTCCTACGAGCAGTACTTC. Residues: CASSFVVSSYEQYF.

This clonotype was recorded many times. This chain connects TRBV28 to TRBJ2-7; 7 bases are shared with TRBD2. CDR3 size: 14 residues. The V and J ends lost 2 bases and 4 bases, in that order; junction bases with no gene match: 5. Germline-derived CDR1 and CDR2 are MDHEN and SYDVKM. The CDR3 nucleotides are TGTGCCAGCAGTTTAATGCGGGAGAAGTACGAGCAGTACTTC. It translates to CASSLMREKYEQYF. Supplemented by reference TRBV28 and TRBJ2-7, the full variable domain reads DVKVTQSSRYLVKRTGEKVFLECVQDMDHENMFWYRQDPGLGLRLIYFSYDVKMKEKGDIPEGYSVSREKKERFSLILESASTNQTSMYLCASSLMREKYEQYFGPGTRLTVT.

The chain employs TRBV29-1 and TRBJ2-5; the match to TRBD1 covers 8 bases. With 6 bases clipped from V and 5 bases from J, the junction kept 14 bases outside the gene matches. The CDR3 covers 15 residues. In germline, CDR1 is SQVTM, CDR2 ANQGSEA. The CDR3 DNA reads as TGCAGCGTCCGGGCAGGGACAGGTCTTCGGGAGACCCAGTACTTC. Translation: CSVRAGTGLRETQYF.

DNA of the CDR3: TGTGCCAGCAGCCAAGGGACAGGGGGCAGAGGCTACACCTTC. It specifies CASSQGTGGRGYTF. The chain links TRBV3-1 to TRBJ1-2; 11 nucleotides match TRBD1. CDR3 length: 14 amino acids. J lost 8 bases, V lost 1 base, and 3 bases had no gene match. Germline assignment: CDR1 LGHDT and CDR2 YNNKEL (reference sequence). The full variable domain, its missing parts supplied by reference TRBV3-1 and TRBJ1-2, is DTAVSQTPKYLVTQMGNDKSIKCEQNLGHDTMYWYKQDSKKFLKIMFSYNNKELIINETVPNRFSPKSPDKAHLNLHINSLELGDSAVYFCASSQGTGGRGYTFGSGTRLTVV.

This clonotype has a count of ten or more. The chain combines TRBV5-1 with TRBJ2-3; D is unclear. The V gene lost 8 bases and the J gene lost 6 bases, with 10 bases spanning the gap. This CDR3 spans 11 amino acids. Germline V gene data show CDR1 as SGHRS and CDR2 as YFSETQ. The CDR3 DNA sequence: TGCGCCAGTCGGCAGAGGGATACGCAGTATTTT. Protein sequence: CASRQRDTQYF.

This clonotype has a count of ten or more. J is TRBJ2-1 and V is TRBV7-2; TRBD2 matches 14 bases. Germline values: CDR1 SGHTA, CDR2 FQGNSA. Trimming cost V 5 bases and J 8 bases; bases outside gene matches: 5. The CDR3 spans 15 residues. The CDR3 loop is CASSRLAGGPDEQFF. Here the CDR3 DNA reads TGTGCCAGCAGCAGACTAGCGGGAGGGCCGGATGAGCAGTTCTTC.

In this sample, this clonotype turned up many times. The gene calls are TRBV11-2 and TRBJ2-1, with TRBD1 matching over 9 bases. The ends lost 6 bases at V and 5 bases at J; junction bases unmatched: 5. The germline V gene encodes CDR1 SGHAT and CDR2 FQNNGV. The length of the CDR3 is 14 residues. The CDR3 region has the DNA TGTGCCAGCAGGGGGACAGGGTCCAACAATGAGCAGTTCTTC. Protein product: CASRGTGSNNEQFF.

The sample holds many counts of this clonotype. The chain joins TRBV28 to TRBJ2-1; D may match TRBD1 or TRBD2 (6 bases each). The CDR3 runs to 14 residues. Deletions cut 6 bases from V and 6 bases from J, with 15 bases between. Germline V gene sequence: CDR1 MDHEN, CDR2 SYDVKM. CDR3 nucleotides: TGTGCCAGCAGCCGCTCGGGGGCGCGCAATGAGCAGTTCTTC. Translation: CASSRSGARNEQFF.

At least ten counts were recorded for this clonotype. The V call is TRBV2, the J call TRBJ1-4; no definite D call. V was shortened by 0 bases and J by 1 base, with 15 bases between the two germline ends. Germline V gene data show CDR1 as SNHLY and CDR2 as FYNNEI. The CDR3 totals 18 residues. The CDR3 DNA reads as TGTGCCAGCAGTGAAGCGCTTCGGGGATTCCTAACTAATGAAAAACTGTTTTTT. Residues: CASSEALRGFLTNEKLFF.

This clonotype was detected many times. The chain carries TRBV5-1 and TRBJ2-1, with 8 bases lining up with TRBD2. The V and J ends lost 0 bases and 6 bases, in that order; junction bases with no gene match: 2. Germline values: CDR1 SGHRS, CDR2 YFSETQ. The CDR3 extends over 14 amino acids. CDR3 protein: CASSLGTSRNEQFF. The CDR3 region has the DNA TGCGCCAGCAGCTTGGGGACTAGCCGCAATGAGCAGTTCTTC.

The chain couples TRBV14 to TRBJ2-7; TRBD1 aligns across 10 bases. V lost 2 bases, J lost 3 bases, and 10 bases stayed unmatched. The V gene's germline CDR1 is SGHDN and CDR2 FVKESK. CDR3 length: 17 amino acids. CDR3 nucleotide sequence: TGTGCCAGCAGCCAAATGTTACCGGGACAGGGGTTCTACGAGCAGTACTTC. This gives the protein CASSQMLPGQGFYEQYF. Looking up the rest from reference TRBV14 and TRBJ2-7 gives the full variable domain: EAGVTQFPSHSVIEKGQTVTLRCDPISGHDNLYWYRRVMGKEIKFLLHFVKESKQDESGMPNNRFLAERTGGTYSTLKVQPAELEDSGVYFCASSQMLPGQGFYEQYFGPGTRLTVT.